This T cell receptor (beta chain) was obtained from a study of T cells after posttransplantation cyclophosphamide. Study-level results: Tissue-infiltrating T cells from skin or gut overlapped little with blood T cells. Later post-transplant blood repertoires were often dominated by donor CD8+ memory clones.

Of note for this clone: Its specificity is not known.

Cyclophosphamide on days +3 and +4 followed busulfan-fludarabine conditioning and a marrow graft. The repertoire was sequenced with immunoSEQ multiplex PCR; TCRdb's copy has only in-frame clones and lacks some. Of roughly 20,000 clones in the sample, roughly 70% are singletons; the top ten hold 25% to 30%. The ends were cut back, 4 bases at V and 3 bases at J, with 8 bases in the middle. CDR1 KGHSH and CDR2 LQKENI come from the germline V gene. CDR3 length: 13 amino acids. The sequences come from PBMCs, collected after an allogeneic stem cell transplant with post-transplant cyclophosphamide. This chain uses TRBV18 with TRBJ2-3, with D unresolved. The sequence came from a young adult male patient who received an allogeneic stem cell transplant from a related donor, was CMV-positive, and had acute GVHD only. Some T cells may have originated in the graft donor. The CDR3 is CASSRSTTDTQYF. Written as DNA, the CDR3 is TGTGCCAGCTCACGGTCTACGACAGATACGCAGTATTTT.